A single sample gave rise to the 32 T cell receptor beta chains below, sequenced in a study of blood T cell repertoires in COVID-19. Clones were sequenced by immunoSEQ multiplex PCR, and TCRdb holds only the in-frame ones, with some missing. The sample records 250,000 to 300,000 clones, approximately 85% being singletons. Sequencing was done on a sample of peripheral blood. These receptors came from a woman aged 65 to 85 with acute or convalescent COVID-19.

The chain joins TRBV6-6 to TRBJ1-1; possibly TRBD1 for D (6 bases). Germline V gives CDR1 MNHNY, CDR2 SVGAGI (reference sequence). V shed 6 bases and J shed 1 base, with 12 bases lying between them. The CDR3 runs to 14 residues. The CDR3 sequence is CASRDSTSNTEAFF. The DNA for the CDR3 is TGTGCCAGCAGGGACAGCACCTCGAACACTGAAGCTTTCTTT.

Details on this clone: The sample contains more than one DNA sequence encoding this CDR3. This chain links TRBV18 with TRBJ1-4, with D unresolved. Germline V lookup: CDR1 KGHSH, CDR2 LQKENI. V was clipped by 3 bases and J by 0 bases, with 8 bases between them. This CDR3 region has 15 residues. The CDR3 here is CASSPSGATNEKLFF. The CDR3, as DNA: TGTGCCAGCTCACCCTCCGGAGCAACTAATGAAAAACTGTTTTTT.

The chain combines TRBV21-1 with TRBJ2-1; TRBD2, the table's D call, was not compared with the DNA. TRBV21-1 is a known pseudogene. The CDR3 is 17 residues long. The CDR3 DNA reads TGTGCCAGCAGCAAGGGGCTAGCGGGGGTGGCAGGCGATGAGCAGTTCTTC. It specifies CASSKGLAGVAGDEQFF.

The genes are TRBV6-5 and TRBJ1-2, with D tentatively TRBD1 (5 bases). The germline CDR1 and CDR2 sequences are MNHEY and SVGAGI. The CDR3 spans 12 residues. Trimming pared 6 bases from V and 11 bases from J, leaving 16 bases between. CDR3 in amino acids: CASRPADSQYTF. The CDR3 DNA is TGTGCCAGCAGACCCGCTGACAGCCAGTACACCTTC.

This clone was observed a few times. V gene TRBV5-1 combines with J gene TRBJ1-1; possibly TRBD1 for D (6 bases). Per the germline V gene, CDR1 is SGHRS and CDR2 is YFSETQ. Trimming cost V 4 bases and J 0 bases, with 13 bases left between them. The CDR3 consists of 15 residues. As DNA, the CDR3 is TGCGCCAGCAGCGAGCGGACAGACCTGAACACTGAAGCTTTCTTT. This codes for CASSERTDLNTEAFF.

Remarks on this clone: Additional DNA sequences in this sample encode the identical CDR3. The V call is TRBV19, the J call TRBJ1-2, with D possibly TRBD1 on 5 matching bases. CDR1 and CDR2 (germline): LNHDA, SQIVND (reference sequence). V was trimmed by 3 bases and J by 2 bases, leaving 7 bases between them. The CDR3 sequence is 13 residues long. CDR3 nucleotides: TGTGCCAGTAGTATCGCAGGGAACTATGGCTACACCTTC. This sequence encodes CASSIAGNYGYTF.

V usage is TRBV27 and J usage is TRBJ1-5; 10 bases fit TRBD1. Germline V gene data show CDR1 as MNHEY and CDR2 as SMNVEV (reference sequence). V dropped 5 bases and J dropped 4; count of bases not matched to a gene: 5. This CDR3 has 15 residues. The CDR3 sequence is CASSRDRGWNQPQHF. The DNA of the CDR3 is TGTGCCAGCAGTCGGGACAGGGGCTGGAATCAGCCCCAGCATTTT.

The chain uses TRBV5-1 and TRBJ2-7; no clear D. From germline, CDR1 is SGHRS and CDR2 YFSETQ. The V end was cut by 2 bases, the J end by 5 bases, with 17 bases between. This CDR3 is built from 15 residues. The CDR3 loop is CASSFPYGTTDEQYF. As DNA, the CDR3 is TGCGCCAGCAGCTTTCCCTACGGTACCACGGACGAGCAGTACTTC.

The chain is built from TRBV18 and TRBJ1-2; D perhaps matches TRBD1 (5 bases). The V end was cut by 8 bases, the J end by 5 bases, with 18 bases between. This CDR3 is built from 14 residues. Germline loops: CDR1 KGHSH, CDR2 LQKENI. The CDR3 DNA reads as TGTGCCAGCCAGGGTATGACAGATGGGTATGGCTACACCTTC. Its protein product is CASQGMTDGYGYTF.

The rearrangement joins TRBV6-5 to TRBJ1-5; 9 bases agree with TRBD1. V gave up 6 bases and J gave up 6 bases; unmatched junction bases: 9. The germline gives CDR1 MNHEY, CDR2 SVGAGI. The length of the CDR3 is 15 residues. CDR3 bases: TGTGCCAGCAGCTCGGGACAGGGTGGGGGTCAGCCCCAGCATTTT. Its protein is CASSSGQGGGQPQHF.

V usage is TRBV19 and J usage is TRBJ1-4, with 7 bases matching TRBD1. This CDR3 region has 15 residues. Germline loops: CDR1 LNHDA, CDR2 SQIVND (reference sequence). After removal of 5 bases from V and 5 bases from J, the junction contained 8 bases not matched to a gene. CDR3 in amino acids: CASSPLGTENEKLFF. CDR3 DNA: TGTGCCAGTAGTCCACTCGGGACAGAAAATGAAAAACTGTTTTTT.

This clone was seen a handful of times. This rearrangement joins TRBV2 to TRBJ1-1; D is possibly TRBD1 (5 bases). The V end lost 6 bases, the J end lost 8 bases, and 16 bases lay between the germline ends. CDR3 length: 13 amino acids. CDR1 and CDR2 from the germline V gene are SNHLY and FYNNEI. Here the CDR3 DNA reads TGTGCCAGCAGAGGGGAGGTGGGCCTAGAAGCTTTCTTT. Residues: CASRGEVGLEAFF.

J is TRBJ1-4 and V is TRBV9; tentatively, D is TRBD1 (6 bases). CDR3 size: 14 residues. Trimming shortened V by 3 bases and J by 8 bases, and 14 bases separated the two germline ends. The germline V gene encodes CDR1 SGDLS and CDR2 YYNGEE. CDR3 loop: CASSEQGGFEKLFF. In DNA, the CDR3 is TGTGCCAGCAGCGAACAGGGTGGTTTCGAAAAACTGTTTTTT.

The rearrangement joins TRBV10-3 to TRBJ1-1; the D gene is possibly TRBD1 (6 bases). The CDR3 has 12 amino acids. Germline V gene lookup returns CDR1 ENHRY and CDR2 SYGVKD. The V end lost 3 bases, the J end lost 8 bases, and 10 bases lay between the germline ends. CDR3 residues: CAISEWQGEAFF. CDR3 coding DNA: TGTGCCATCAGTGAATGGCAGGGGGAAGCTTTCTTT.

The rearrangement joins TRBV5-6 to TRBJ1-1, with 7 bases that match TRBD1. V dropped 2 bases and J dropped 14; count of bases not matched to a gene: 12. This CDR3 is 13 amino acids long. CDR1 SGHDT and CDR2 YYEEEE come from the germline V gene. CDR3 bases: TGTGCCAGCAGCTTCGGTCAGGGGGGAGATGGGTTCTTT. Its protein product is CASSFGQGGDGFF.

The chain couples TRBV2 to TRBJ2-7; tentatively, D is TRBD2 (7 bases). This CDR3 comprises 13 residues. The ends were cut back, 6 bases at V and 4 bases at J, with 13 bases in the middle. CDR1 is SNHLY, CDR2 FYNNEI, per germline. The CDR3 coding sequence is TGTGCCAGCAGAGGGGGGGCCGAATACGAGCAGTACTTC. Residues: CASRGGAEYEQYF.

Here the CDR3 DNA reads TGTGCCAGCAGTCAAAGCGGGGGGTCGGTTGAGCAGTTCTTC. This encodes CASSQSGGSVEQFF. The chain joins TRBV2 to TRBJ2-1; 9 bases are a match to TRBD2. There are 14 residues in the CDR3. CDR1 is SNHLY and CDR2 is FYNNEI in the germline V gene. V lost 5 bases, J lost 9 bases, and 8 bases stayed unmatched.

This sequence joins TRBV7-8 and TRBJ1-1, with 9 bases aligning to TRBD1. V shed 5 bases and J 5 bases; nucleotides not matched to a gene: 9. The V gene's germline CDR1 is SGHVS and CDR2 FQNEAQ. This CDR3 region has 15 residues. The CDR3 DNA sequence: TGTGCCAGCAGCGCTCGACAGGGGGTAGAGACTGAAGCTTTCTTT. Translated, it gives CASSARQGVETEAFF.

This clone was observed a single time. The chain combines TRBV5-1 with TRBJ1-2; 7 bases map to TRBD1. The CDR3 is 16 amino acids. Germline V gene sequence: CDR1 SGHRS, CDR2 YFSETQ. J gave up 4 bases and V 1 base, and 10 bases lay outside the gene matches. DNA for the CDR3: TGCGCCAGCAGCTTGCAGGCGACAGGGAGCGGCTATGGCTACACCTTC. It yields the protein CASSLQATGSGYGYTF. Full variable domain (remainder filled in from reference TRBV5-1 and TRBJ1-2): KAGVTQTPRYLIKTRGQQVTLSCSPISGHRSVSWYQQTPGQGLQFLFEYFSETQRNKGNFPGRFSGRQFSNSRSEMNVSTLELGDSALYLCASSLQATGSGYGYTFGSGTRLTVV.

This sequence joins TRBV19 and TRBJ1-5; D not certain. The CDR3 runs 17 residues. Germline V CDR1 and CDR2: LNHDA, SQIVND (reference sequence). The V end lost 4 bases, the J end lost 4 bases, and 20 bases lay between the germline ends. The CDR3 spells CASSRDAPTLSNQPQHF. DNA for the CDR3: TGTGCCAGTAGTAGAGACGCGCCTACCCTCTCGAATCAGCCCCAGCATTTT.

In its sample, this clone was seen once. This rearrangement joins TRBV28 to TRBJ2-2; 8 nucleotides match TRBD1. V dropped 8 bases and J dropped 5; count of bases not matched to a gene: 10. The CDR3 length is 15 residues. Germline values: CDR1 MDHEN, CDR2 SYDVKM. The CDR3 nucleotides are TGTGCCAGCCTTAGGGGCAGGGGGCTTACCGGGGAGCTGTTTTTT. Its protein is CASLRGRGLTGELFF.

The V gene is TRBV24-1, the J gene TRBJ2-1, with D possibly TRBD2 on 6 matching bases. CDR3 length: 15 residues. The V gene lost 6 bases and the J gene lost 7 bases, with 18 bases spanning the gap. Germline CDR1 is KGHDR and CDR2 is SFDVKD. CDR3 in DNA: TGTGCCACCAGTAGCCATCTTAGCGGCGGAAATGAGCAGTTCTTC. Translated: CATSSHLSGGNEQFF.

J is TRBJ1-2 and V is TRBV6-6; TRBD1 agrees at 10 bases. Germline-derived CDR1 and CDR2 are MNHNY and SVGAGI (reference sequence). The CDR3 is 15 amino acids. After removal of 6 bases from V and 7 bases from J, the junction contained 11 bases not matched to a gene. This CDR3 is CASSPGDRGGSGYTF. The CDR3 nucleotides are TGTGCCAGCAGCCCCGGGGACAGGGGAGGAAGTGGCTACACCTTC.

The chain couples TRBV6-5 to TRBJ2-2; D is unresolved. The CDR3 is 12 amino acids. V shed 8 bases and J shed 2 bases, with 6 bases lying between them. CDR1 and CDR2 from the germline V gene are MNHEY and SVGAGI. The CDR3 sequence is CASYPNTGELFF. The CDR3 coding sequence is TGTGCCAGCTATCCTAACACCGGGGAGCTGTTTTTT.

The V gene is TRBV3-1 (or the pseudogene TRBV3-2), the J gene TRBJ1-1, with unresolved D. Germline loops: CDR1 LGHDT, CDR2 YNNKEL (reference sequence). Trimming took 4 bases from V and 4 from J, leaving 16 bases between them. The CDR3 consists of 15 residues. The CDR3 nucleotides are TGTGCCAGCAGCCGCCTCATTGCGGGGTCCACTGAAGCTTTCTTT. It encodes CASSRLIAGSTEAFF.

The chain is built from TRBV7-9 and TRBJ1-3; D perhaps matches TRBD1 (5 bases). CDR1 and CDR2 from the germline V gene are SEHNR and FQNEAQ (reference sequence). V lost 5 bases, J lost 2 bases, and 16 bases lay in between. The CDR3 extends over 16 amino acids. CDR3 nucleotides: TGTGCCAGCAGCCACCTGGTGTGGGGGGCTGGAAACACCATATATTTT. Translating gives CASSHLVWGAGNTIYF.

The CDR3, as DNA: TGCAGCGTCACCGGACTAGCGGGGGGGCGCGATGAGCAGTTCTTC. This gives the protein CSVTGLAGGRDEQFF. J is TRBJ2-1 and V is TRBV29-1; 15 bases are a match to TRBD2. Trimming removed 6 bases from V and 8 bases from J; junction bases left unmatched: 8. The CDR3 is 15 amino acids. Germline assignment: CDR1 SQVTM and CDR2 ANQGSEA.

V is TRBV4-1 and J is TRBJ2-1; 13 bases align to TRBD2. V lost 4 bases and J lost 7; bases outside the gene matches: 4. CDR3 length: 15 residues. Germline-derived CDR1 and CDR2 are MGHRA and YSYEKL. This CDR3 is CASSPGLAGTNEQFF. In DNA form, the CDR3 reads TGCGCCAGCAGCCCGGGACTAGCGGGGACTAATGAGCAGTTCTTC.

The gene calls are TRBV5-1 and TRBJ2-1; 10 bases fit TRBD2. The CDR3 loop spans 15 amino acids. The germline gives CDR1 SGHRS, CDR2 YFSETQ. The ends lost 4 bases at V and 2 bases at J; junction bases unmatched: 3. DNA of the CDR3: TGCGCCAGCAGCCAACTAGCGGGGCCCTACAATGAGCAGTTCTTC. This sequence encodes CASSQLAGPYNEQFF.

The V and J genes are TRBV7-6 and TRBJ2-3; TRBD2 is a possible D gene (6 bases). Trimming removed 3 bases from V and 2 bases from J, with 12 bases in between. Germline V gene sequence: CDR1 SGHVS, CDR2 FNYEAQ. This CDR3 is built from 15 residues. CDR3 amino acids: CASSFAAGITDTQYF. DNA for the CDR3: TGTGCCAGCAGCTTCGCGGCGGGAATCACAGATACGCAGTATTTT.

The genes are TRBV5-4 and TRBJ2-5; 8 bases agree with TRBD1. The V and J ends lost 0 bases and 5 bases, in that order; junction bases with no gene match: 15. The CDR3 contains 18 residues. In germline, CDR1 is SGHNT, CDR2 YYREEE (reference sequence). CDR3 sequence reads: CASSLDRFRAGGSETQYF. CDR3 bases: TGTGCCAGCAGCTTGGATCGTTTCCGGGCAGGGGGCTCGGAGACCCAGTACTTC.

This chain's CDR3 is CASSHGLAGDTQYF. CDR3 bases: TGTGCCAGCAGCCACGGACTAGCGGGGGATACGCAGTATTTT. This sequence joins TRBV2 and TRBJ2-3; 12 bases are a match to TRBD2. After removal of 6 bases from V and 6 bases from J, the junction contained 4 bases not matched to a gene. The V gene's germline CDR1 is SNHLY and CDR2 FYNNEI. CDR3 length: 14 residues.